One TCR beta chain is described in this entry. Investigators reverse transcribed all isolated RNA, so they sequenced expressed TCRB transcripts. Sequenced by immunoSEQ multiplex PCR; TCRdb stores in-frame clones only, minus some. This repertoire shows about 180,000 clones, about 13% found once; its top ten account for 0.5% to 0.75%. This sample stems from a study of beta chain features in type 1 diabetes. The specimen sequenced was central memory CD4+ T cells from blood. This clonotype originated in a woman between 18 and 30 years old in good health.

CDR3 loop: CASSLAPSGKKETQYF. The CDR3 DNA reads TGCGCCAGCAGCTTGGCACCTAGCGGAAAAAAAGAGACCCAGTACTTC. V is TRBV5-1 and J is TRBJ2-5, with 7 bases identical to TRBD2. This CDR3 contains 16 residues. Per the germline V gene, CDR1 is SGHRS and CDR2 is YFSETQ. J was trimmed by 3 bases and V by 0 bases; bases with no gene match: 8.